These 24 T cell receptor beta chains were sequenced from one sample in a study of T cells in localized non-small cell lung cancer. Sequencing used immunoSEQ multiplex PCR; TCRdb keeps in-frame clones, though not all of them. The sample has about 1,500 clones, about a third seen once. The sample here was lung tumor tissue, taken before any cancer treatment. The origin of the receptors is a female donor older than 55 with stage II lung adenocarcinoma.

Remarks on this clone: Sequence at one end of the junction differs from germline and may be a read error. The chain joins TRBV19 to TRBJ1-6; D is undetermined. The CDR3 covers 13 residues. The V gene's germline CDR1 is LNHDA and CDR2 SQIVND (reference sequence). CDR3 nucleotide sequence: TGTGCCAGTAGTAGGACGGTCAATTCACCTCTCCACTTT. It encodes CASSRTVNSPLHF. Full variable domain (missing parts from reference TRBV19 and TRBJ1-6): DGGITQSPKYLFRKEGQNVTLSCEQNLNHDAMYWYRQDPGQGLRLIYYSQIVNDFQKGDIAEGYSVSREKKESFPLTVTSAQKNPTAFYLCASSRTVNSPLHFGNGTRLTVT.

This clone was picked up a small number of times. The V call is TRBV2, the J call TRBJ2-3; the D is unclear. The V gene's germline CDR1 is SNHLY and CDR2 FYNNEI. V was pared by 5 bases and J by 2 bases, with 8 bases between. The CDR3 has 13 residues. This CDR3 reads CASSRALTDTQYF. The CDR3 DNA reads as TGTGCCAGCAGTAGGGCTCTCACAGATACGCAGTATTTT. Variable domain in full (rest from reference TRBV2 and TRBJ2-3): EPEVTQTPSHQVTQMGQEVILRCVPISNHLYFYWYRQILGQKVEFLVSFYNNEISEKSEIFDDQFSVERPDGSNFTLKIRSTKLEDSAMYFCASSRALTDTQYFGPGTRLTVL.

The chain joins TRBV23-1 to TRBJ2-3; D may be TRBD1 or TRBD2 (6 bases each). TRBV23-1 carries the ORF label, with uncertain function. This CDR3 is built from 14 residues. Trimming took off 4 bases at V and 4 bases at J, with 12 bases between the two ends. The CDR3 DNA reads TGCGCCAGCAGTCCGGGGGCAGCAGCAGATACGCAGTATTTT. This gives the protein CASSPGAAADTQYF.

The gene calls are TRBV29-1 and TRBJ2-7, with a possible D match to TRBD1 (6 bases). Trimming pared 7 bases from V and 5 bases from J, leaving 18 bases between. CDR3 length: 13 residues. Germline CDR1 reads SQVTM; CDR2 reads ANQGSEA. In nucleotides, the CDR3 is TGCAGCGCTGTCGCAGGGGTAGGCGACGAGCAGTACTTC. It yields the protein CSAVAGVGDEQYF.

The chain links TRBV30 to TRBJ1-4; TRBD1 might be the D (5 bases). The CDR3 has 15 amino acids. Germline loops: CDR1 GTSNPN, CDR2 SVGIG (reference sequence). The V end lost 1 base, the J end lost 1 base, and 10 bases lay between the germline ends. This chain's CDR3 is CAWSDVGVTNEKLFF. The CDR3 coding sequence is TGTGCCTGGAGTGACGTAGGGGTAACTAATGAAAAACTGTTTTTT. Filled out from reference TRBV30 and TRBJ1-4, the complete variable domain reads SQTIHQWPATLVQPVGSPLSLECTVEGTSNPNLYWYRQAAGRGLQLLFYSVGIGQISSEVPQNLSASRPQDRQFILSSKKLLLSDSGFYLCAWSDVGVTNEKLFFGSGTQLSVL.

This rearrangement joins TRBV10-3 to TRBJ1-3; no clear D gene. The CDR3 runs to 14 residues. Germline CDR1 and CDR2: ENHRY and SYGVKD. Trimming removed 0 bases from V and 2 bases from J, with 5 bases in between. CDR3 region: CAISESGTGNTIYF. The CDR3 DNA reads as TGTGCCATCAGTGAGTCGGGGACTGGAAACACCATATATTTT.

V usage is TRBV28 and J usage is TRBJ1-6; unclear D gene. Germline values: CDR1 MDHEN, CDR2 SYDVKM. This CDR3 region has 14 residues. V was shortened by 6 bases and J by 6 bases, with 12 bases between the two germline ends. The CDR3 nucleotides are TGTGCCAGCAGCCGTTCCCGAAGTAATTCACCCCTCCACTTT. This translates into CASSRSRSNSPLHF.

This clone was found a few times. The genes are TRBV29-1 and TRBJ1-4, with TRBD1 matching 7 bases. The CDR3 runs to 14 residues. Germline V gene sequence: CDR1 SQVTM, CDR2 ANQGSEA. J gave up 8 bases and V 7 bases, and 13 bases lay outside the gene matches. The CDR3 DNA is TGCAGCGGAGGTTTACAGGGGATAGAGGAAAAACTGTTTTTT. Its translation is CSGGLQGIEEKLFF. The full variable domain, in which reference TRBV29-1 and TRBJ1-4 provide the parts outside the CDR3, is SAVISQKPSRDICQRGTSLTIQCQVDSQVTMMFWYRQQPGQSLTLIATANQGSEATYESGFVIDKFPISRPNLTFSTLTVSNMSPEDSSIYLCSGGLQGIEEKLFFGSGTQLSVL.

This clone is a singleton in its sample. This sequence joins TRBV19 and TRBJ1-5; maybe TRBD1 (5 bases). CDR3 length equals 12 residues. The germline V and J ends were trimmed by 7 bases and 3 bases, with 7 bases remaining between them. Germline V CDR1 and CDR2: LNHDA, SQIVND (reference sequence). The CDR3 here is CASTGLNQPQHF. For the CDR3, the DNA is TGTGCCAGTACAGGGCTCAATCAGCCCCAGCATTTT.

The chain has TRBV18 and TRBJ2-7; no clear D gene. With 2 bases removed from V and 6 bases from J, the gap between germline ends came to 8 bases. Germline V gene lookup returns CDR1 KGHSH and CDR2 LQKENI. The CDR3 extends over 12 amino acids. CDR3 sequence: CASSPATREQYF. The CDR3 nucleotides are TGTGCCAGCTCACCAGCGACACGCGAGCAGTACTTC.

The DNA of the CDR3 is TGTGCCAGCTTCAAGAACAGGGATTCCTACAATGAGCAGTTCTTC. The encoded protein is CASFKNRDSYNEQFF. The chain is built from TRBV6-8 and TRBJ2-1, with D perhaps TRBD1 (6 bases). CDR1 and CDR2 from the germline V gene are MNHGY and SAAAGT. The CDR3 is 15 residues long. Trimming shortened V by 8 bases and J by 1 base, and 15 bases separated the two germline ends.

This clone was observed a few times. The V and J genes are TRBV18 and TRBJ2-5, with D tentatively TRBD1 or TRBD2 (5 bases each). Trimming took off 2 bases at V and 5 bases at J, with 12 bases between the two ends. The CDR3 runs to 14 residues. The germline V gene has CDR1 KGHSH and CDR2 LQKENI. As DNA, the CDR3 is TGTGCCAGCTCACCATCTCGAGGGGTCGAGACCCAGTACTTC. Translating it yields CASSPSRGVETQYF. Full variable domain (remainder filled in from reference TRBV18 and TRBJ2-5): NAGVMQNPRHLVRRRGQEARLRCSPMKGHSHVYWYRQLPEEGLKFMVYLQKENIIDESGMPKERFSAEFPKEGPSILRIQQVVRGDSAAYFCASSPSRGVETQYFGPGTRLLVL.

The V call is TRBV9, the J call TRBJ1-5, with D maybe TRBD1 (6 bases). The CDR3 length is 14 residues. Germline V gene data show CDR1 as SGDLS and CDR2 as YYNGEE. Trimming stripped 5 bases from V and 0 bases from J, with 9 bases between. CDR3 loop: CASSRDNSNQPQHF. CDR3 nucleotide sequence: TGTGCCAGCAGTCGGGACAATAGCAATCAGCCCCAGCATTTT.

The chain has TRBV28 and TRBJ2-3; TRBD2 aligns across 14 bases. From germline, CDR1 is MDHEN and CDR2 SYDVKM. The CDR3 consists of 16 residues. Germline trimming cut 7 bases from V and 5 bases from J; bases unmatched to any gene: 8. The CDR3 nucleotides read TGTGCCAGCAACTTAGGGACTAGCGGGAGTCTAGATACGCAGTATTTT. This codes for CASNLGTSGSLDTQYF.

CDR3 amino acids: CASINRSSYNSPLHF. The CDR3 DNA follows: TGTGCCAGCATTAACAGGTCCTCCTATAATTCACCCCTCCACTTT. V is TRBV6-8 and J is TRBJ1-6, with D maybe TRBD1 (5 bases). Germline loops: CDR1 MNHGY, CDR2 SAAAGT. There are 15 residues in the CDR3. V was shortened by 7 bases and J by 0 bases, with 10 bases between the two germline ends.

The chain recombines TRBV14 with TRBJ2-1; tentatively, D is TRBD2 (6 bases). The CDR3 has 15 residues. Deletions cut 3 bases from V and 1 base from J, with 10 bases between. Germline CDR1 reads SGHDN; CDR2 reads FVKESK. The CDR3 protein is CASSQARGSYNEQFF. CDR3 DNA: TGTGCCAGCAGCCAGGCGCGGGGATCCTACAATGAGCAGTTCTTC.

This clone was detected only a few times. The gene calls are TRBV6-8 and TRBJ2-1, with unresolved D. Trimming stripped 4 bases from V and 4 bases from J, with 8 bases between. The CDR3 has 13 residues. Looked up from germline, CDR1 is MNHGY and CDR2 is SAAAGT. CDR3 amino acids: CASSFRAYNEQFF. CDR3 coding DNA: TGTGCCAGCAGTTTCCGGGCTTACAATGAGCAGTTCTTC.

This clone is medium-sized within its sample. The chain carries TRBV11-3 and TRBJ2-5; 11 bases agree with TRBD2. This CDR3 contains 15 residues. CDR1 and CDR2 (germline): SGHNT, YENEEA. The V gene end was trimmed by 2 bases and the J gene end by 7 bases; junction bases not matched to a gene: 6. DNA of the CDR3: TGTGCCAGCAGCTTAAGAACTAGCGGGAGTACGACCCAGTACTTC. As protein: CASSLRTSGSTTQYF. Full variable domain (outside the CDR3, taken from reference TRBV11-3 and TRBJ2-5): EAGVVQSPRYKIIEKKQPVAFWCNPISGHNTLYWYLQNLGQGPELLIRYENEEAVDDSQLPKDRFSAERLKGVDSTLKIQPAELGDSAVYLCASSLRTSGSTTQYFGPGTRLLVL.

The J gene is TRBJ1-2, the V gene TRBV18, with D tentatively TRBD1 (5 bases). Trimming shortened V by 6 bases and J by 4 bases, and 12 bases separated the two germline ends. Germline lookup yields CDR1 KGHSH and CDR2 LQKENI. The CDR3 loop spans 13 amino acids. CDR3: CASSPPGGYGYTF. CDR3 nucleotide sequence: TGTGCCAGCTCGCCTCCCGGGGGCTATGGCTACACCTTC. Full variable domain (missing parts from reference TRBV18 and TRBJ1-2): NAGVMQNPRHLVRRRGQEARLRCSPMKGHSHVYWYRQLPEEGLKFMVYLQKENIIDESGMPKERFSAEFPKEGPSILRIQQVVRGDSAAYFCASSPPGGYGYTFGSGTRLTVV.

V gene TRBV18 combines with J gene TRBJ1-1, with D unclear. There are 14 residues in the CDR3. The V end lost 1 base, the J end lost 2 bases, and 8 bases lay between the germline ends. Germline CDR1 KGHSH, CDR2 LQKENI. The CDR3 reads CASSPQRQNTEAFF. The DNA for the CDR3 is TGTGCCAGCTCACCACAAAGACAAAACACTGAAGCTTTCTTT.

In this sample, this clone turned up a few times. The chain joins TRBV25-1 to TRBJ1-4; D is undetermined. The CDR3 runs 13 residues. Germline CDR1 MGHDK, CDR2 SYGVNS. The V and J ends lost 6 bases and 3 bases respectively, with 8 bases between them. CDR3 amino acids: CASRYGSNEKLFF. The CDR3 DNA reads TGTGCCAGCAGATACGGCTCTAATGAAAAACTGTTTTTT.

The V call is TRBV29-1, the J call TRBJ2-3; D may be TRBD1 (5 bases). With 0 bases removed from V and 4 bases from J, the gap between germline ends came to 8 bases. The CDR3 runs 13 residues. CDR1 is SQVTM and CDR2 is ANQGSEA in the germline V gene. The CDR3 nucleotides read TGCAGCGTTGAAGAGGGGCCCTCAGATACGCAGTATTTT. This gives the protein CSVEEGPSDTQYF.

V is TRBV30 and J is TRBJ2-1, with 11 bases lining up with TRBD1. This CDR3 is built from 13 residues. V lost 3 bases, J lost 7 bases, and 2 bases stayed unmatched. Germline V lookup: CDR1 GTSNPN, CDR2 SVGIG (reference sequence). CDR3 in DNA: TGTGCCTGGAGCCGGGACAGGGGGAATGAGCAGTTCTTC. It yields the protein CAWSRDRGNEQFF.

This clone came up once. The CDR3 region has the DNA TGTGCCATCCAAACGGGAGTAGGGCCGATCTACGAGCAGTACTTC. This encodes CAIQTGVGPIYEQYF. The J gene is TRBJ2-7, the V gene TRBV28; tentatively, D is TRBD2 (6 bases). This CDR3 contains 15 residues. CDR1 MDHEN and CDR2 SYDVKM come from the germline V gene. Trimming took 10 bases from V and 3 from J, leaving 22 bases between them. Using reference TRBV28 and TRBJ2-7 for the parts outside the CDR3, the full variable domain is DVKVTQSSRYLVKRTGEKVFLECVQDMDHENMFWYRQDPGLGLRLIYFSYDVKMKEKGDIPEGYSVSREKKERFSLILESASTNQTSMYLCAIQTGVGPIYEQYFGPGTRLTVT.